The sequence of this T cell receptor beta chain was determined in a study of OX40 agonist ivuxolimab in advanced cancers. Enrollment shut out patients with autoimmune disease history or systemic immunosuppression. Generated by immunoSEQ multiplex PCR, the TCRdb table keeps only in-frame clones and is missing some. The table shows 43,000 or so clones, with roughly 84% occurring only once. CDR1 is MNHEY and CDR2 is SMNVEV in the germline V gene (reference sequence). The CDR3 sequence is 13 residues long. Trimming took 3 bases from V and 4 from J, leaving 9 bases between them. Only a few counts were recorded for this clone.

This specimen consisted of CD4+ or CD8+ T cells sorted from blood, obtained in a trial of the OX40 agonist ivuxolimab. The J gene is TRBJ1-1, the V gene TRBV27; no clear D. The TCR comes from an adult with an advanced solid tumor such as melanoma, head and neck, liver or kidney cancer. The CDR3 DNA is TGTGCCAGCAGTTTGGGGTGGGGCACTGAAGCTTTCTTT. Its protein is CASSLGWGTEAFF.